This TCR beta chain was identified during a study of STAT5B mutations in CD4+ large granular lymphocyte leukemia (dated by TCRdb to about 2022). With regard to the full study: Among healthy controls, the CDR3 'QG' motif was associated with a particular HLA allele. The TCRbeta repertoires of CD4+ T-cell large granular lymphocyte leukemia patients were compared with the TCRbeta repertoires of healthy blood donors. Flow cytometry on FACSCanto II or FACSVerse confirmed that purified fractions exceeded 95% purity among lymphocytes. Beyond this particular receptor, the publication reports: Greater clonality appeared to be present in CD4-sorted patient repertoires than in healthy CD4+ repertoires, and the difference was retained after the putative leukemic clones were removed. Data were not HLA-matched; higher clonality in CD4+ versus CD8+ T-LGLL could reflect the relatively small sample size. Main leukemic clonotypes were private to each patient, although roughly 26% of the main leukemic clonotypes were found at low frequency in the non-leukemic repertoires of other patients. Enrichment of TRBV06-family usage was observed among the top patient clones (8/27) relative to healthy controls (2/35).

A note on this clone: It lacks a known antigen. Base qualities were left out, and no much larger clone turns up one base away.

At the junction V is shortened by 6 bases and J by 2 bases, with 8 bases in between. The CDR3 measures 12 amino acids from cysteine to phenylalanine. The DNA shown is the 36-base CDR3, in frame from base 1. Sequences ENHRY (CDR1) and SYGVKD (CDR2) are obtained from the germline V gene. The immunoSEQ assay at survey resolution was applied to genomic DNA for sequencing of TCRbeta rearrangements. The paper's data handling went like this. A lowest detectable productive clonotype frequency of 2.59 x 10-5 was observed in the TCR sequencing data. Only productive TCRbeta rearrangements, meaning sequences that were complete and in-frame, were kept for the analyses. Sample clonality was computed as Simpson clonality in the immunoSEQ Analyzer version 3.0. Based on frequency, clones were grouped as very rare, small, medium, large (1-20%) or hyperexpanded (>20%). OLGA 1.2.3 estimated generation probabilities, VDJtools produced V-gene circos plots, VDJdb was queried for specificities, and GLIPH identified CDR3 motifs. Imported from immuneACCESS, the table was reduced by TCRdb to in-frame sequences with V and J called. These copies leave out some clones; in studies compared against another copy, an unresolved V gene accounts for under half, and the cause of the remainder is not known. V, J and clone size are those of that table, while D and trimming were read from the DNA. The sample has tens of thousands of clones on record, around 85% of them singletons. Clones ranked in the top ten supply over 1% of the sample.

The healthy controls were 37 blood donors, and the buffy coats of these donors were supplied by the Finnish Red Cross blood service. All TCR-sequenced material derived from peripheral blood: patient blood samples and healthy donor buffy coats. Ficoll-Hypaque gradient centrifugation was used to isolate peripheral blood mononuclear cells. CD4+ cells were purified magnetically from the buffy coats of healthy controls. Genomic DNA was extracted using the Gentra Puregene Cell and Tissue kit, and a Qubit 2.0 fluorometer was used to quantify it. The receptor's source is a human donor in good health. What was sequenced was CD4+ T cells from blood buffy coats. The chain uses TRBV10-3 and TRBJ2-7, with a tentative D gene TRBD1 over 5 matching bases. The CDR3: CAIRTEAYEQYF. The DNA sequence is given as TGTGCCATCAGGACAGAGGCCTACGAGCAGTACTTC.